This T cell receptor (beta chain) appears in the sequencing data of a study of shared clonotypes between healthy human individuals. The germline V gene has CDR1 SQVTM and CDR2 ANQGSEA. The CDR3 has 10 amino acids. Trimming pared 3 bases from V and 7 bases from J, leaving 6 bases between. The split of CD4+ cells yielded CD45RA+ naive and CD45RA-negative memory subsets. Measured with immunoSEQ multiplex PCR; TCRdb has only the in-frame clones, and not every one. The sample has about a million clones, approximately 76% seen once. The receptor comes from a man in his late teens or twenties in good health. Input material: memory CD4+ T cells sorted from blood. Subset of the sample: CD45RA-negative fraction. The chain is built from TRBV29-1 and TRBJ1-2; no firm D call. The CDR3 nucleotides are TGCAGCGTTGATTCGGGTGGCTACACCTTC. Its translation is CSVDSGGYTF.